Below, 26 T cell receptor beta chains from the same sample are listed, as sequenced in a study of response to subunit inactivated influenza vaccine (dated by TCRdb to the late 2010s). The protocol used for the library was RT-PCR. TCRdb names Illumina HiSeq 2500 as the instrument used. TCRdb reanalyzed the raw reads on its own, using fastp at Q25 for trimming and MiXCR for clone calling, and kept in-frame beta chains. Each entry is one CDR3 protein sequence, shown with its most common DNA and genes. This sample gives fewer than 550,000 distinct CDR3 sequences in total; 25% of them show up just once. The ten largest make up around 1.8% of the sample. This material consisted of CD4+ T cells sorted from PBMCs, taken roughly 5 days after vaccination. The receptor set was obtained from a man over 45 who received an inactivated influenza vaccine. Donor details come from another sample of the same person, matched by shared clones.

This chain connects TRBV12-3 or TRBV12-4 to TRBJ2-4; 9 positions agree with TRBD1. The CDR3 length is 18 residues. The junction had 22 bases not matched to a gene; V was cut back by 7 bases and J by 9 bases. DNA for the CDR3: TGTGCCAGCACCCCCCTTCGGGGACAGGGTTTGGGTGAAAGCATTCAGTACTTC. Its translation: CASTPLRGQGLGESIQYF.

V gene TRBV10-3 combines with J gene TRBJ2-5, with a weak D call TRBD1 (5 bases). Germline V gives CDR1 ENHRY, CDR2 SYGVKD. The CDR3 is made up of 12 amino acids. V was pared by 11 bases and J by 1 base, with 11 bases between. The CDR3 DNA reads as TGTGCCGTGGGGCTGGCCCAAGAGACCCAGTACTTC. This gives the protein CAVGLAQETQYF.

V gene TRBV12-3 or TRBV12-4 combines with J gene TRBJ1-2; 9 bases are shared with TRBD1. The trim removed 1 base at V and 9 bases at J, leaving 6 bases unmatched. This CDR3 region has 14 residues. The CDR3 nucleotides read TGTGCCAGCAGTTTAGGGGGACAGGGAAACAGCTACACCTTC. Protein product: CASSLGGQGNSYTF.

This clonotype was detected only a few times. V and J are TRBV4-2 and TRBJ2-7, with 8 bases identical to TRBD1. The CDR3 runs 14 residues. The J segment lost 4 bases and the V segment lost 5 bases, leaving 7 bases of the junction unmatched. Germline CDR1 is LGHNA and CDR2 is YNFKEQ. CDR3 coding DNA: TGTGCCAGCAGCAAAGGACAGGGTAATTACGAGCAGTACTTC. It encodes CASSKGQGNYEQYF.

The chain recombines TRBV10-3 with TRBJ2-1, with D unclear. CDR3 length: 15 amino acids. Germline CDR1 reads ENHRY; CDR2 reads SYGVKD. Trimming stripped 1 base from V and 5 bases from J, with 12 bases between. In nucleotides, the CDR3 is TGTGCCATCAGTGAGTTGCAGATTGGGGACAATGAGCAGTTCTTC. As protein: CAISELQIGDNEQFF.

This clonotype has only one observation. This chain uses TRBV28 with TRBJ1-2; D not resolved. The CDR3 is 13 residues long. CDR1 MDHEN and CDR2 SYDVKM come from the germline V gene. V dropped 3 bases and J dropped 5 bases, with 10 bases sitting between them. In DNA form, the CDR3 reads TGTGCCAGCAGTTTGTCTGGACTTTATGGCTACACCTTC. It translates to CASSLSGLYGYTF.

The chain employs TRBV6-5 and TRBJ2-3; TRBD2 aligns across 7 bases. From germline, CDR1 is MNHEY and CDR2 SVGAGI. V lost 0 bases and J lost 6; bases outside the gene matches: 6. The CDR3 covers 15 residues. The CDR3 DNA follows: TGTGCCAGCAGTTACTCGGGGGGGAGCTTGGATACGCAGTATTTT. It yields the protein CASSYSGGSLDTQYF.

This rearrangement joins TRBV20-1 to TRBJ2-7, with TRBD1 matching 8 bases. The CDR3 loop spans 15 amino acids. Germline V gene lookup returns CDR1 DFQATT and CDR2 SNEGSKA (reference sequence). Unmatched junction bases numbered 12, after V lost 4 bases and J lost 4 bases. The CDR3 is CSATHPGGQGYEQYF. CDR3 DNA: TGCAGTGCTACGCACCCCGGAGGACAGGGATACGAGCAGTACTTC.

This clonotype was seen many times. J is TRBJ2-7 and V is TRBV7-2; 14 bases are a match to TRBD2. The germline V gene encodes CDR1 SGHTA and CDR2 FQGNSA. Trimming at V came to 5 bases and at J to 6 bases, leaving 6 bases not matched to a gene. The CDR3 loop spans 15 amino acids. CDR3 coding DNA: TGTGCCAGCAGCCCCCTGGGACTAGCGGGAGCCGAGCAGTACTTC. Protein sequence: CASSPLGLAGAEQYF. Full variable domain (outside the CDR3, taken from reference TRBV7-2 and TRBJ2-7): GAGVSQSPSNKVTEKGKDVELRCDPISGHTALYWYRQSLGQGLEFLIYFQGNSAPDKSGLPSDRFSAERTGGSVSTLTIQRTQQEDSAVYLCASSPLGLAGAEQYFGPGTRLTVT.

In this sample, this clonotype turned up once. The CDR3 here is CSAYTSGRAPDTQYF. The DNA of the CDR3 is TGCAGTGCCTACACTAGCGGGAGGGCCCCAGATACGCAGTATTTT. The J gene is TRBJ2-3, the V gene TRBV20-1, with 13 bases that match TRBD2. The CDR3 spans 15 residues. V shed 6 bases and J 4 bases; nucleotides not matched to a gene: 7. Per the germline V gene, CDR1 is DFQATT and CDR2 is SNEGSKA (reference sequence).

This clonotype was seen a handful of times. In DNA, the CDR3 is TGTGCCAGCAGCGTAGGGACAGGGACTGGGGAGCTGTTTTTT. Its translation is CASSVGTGTGELFF. The V gene is TRBV9, the J gene TRBJ2-2, with 8 positions matching TRBD1. The ends lost 0 bases at V and 8 bases at J; junction bases unmatched: 3. This CDR3 is built from 14 residues. The germline V gene encodes CDR1 SGDLS and CDR2 YYNGEE.

The V and J genes are TRBV5-1 and TRBJ1-5, with D tentatively TRBD1 (5 bases). The CDR3 is made up of 16 amino acids. The germline V and J ends were trimmed by 1 base and 0 bases, with 11 bases remaining between them. Germline V lookup: CDR1 SGHRS, CDR2 YFSETQ. The DNA for the CDR3 is TGCGCCAGCAGCTTGACGGGGACTGATAGCAATCAGCCCCAGCATTTT. Translation: CASSLTGTDSNQPQHF.

This rearrangement joins TRBV5-6 to TRBJ2-5; 14 bases map to TRBD2. The junction had 14 bases not matched to a gene; V was cut back by 4 bases and J by 0 bases. Germline-derived CDR1 and CDR2 are SGHDT and YYEEEE. This CDR3 region has 20 residues. CDR3 nucleotide sequence: TGTGCCAGCAGCCCGCCCCGACTAGCGGGGGGGACAAATTACCAAGAGACCCAGTACTTC. Its translation: CASSPPRLAGGTNYQETQYF.

The genes are TRBV28 and TRBJ2-7; D possibly uses TRBD1 or TRBD2 (5 bases each). The CDR3 covers 15 residues. Germline V CDR1 and CDR2: MDHEN, SYDVKM. The V gene lost 6 bases and the J gene lost 2 bases, with 17 bases spanning the gap. The CDR3 is CASRGSRGRTYEQYF. In nucleotides, the CDR3 is TGTGCCAGCAGGGGATCCCGGGGACGGACCTACGAGCAGTACTTC.

J is TRBJ2-1 and V is TRBV20-1, with 11 bases lining up with TRBD2. Germline V lookup: CDR1 DFQATT, CDR2 SNEGSKA (reference sequence). The J segment lost 8 bases and the V segment lost 6 bases, leaving 9 bases of the junction unmatched. CDR3 length equals 14 residues. CDR3 sequence (DNA): TGCAGTGCGAAAAATAGCGGGGGGGCCGATGAGCAGTTCTTC. The encoded protein is CSAKNSGGADEQFF.

A few counts support this clonotype. The rearrangement joins TRBV20-1 to TRBJ2-5; perhaps D is TRBD1 or TRBD2 (5 bases each). Germline V gene data show CDR1 as DFQATT and CDR2 as SNEGSKA (reference sequence). The germline V and J ends were trimmed by 0 bases and 4 bases, with 9 bases remaining between them. The CDR3 is 13 residues long. CDR3 sequence reads: CSARDRDGETQYF. The CDR3 DNA reads TGCAGTGCTAGAGACCGGGACGGAGAGACCCAGTACTTC.

This clonotype was observed a handful of times. V and J are TRBV5-1 and TRBJ2-2, with TRBD1 matching over 7 bases. CDR3 size: 14 residues. V shed 4 bases, J shed 4 bases, and the junction held 4 bases outside the gene matches. CDR1 and CDR2 from the germline V gene are SGHRS and YFSETQ. The CDR3 loop is CASSPQGRTGELFF. The CDR3, as DNA: TGCGCCAGCAGCCCACAGGGGCGCACCGGGGAGCTGTTTTTT.

This clonotype occurred a few times. This chain links TRBV5-1 with TRBJ1-6; D possibly corresponds to TRBD1 (6 bases). V lost 7 bases and J lost 7, with 18 bases in between. Germline-derived CDR1 and CDR2 are SGHRS and YFSETQ. The CDR3 consists of 15 residues. This chain's CDR3 is CASQEPGARNSPLHF. The CDR3 nucleotides read TGCGCCAGCCAAGAACCGGGGGCGCGGAATTCACCCCTCCACTTT.

CDR3 bases: TGTGCCAGCAGTTTACCGGGGGAAACTGAAGCTTTCTTT. This codes for CASSLPGETEAFF. This rearrangement joins TRBV12-3 or TRBV12-4 to TRBJ1-1; tentative D call: TRBD1 (5 bases). V dropped 2 bases and J dropped 5 bases, with 9 bases sitting between them. CDR3 length: 13 residues.

In its sample, this clonotype was seen a few times. The chain carries TRBV20-1 and TRBJ2-5; no reliable D call. CDR3 length: 10 amino acids. CDR1 DFQATT and CDR2 SNEGSKA come from the germline V gene (reference sequence). The V gene lost 5 bases and the J gene lost 2 bases, with 3 bases spanning the gap. The CDR3 coding sequence is TGCAGTGCTTTTCAAGAGACCCAGTACTTC. Translating it yields CSAFQETQYF.

This chain joins TRBV20-1 and TRBJ2-7; a possible D gene is TRBD2 (6 bases). Germline values: CDR1 DFQATT, CDR2 SNEGSKA (reference sequence). The CDR3 runs to 15 residues. The V end lost 2 bases, the J end lost 4 bases, and 18 bases lay between the germline ends. The CDR3: CSARSIAVVLYEQYF. The CDR3 DNA sequence: TGCAGTGCTAGATCTATAGCGGTAGTCTTATACGAGCAGTACTTC.

The genes are TRBV5-5 and TRBJ1-1, with D maybe TRBD1 (6 bases). CDR1 and CDR2 (germline): SGHKS, YYEKEE (reference sequence). Trimming left V 0 bases short and J 0 bases short, with 15 bases between. The CDR3 has 17 residues. The CDR3 DNA is TGTGCCAGCAGCTTGGCGGGAGTCAGGGGCTTGAACACTGAAGCTTTCTTT. It translates to CASSLAGVRGLNTEAFF.

This chain links TRBV29-1 with TRBJ2-1; D remains unclear. There are 11 residues in the CDR3. Trimming took off 7 bases at V and 3 bases at J, with 7 bases between the two ends. Germline-derived CDR1 and CDR2 are SQVTM and ANQGSEA. For the CDR3, the DNA is TGCAGCGCCCAGTACTACAATGAGCAGTTCTTC. It is translated as CSAQYYNEQFF.

This chain connects TRBV20-1 to TRBJ2-1; D might be TRBD1 (5 bases). V was clipped by 0 bases and J by 0 bases, with 12 bases between them. The length of the CDR3 is 16 residues. Germline V gene data show CDR1 as DFQATT and CDR2 as SNEGSKA (reference sequence). CDR3 nucleotides: TGCAGTGCTAGAGATCCTGGGGCGAGCTCCTACAATGAGCAGTTCTTC. Encoded protein: CSARDPGASSYNEQFF.

This clonotype was seen more than once but under ten times. The chain combines TRBV20-1 with TRBJ2-2; possibly TRBD1 for D (5 bases). The CDR3 spans 14 residues. The V gene lost 4 bases and the J gene lost 1 base, with 10 bases spanning the gap. CDR1 and CDR2 from the germline V gene are DFQATT and SNEGSKA (reference sequence). The CDR3 DNA follows: TGCAGTGCTAAAAGGACATGGAACACCGGGGAGCTGTTTTTT. Residues: CSAKRTWNTGELFF.

This clonotype was seen only a few times. The CDR3 DNA is TGTGCCAGCAGAGTTCCGGGTACAGATACGCAGTATTTT. It encodes CASRVPGTDTQYF. The chain recombines TRBV6-1 with TRBJ2-3; no clear D. V lost 6 bases and J lost 3, with 10 bases in between. The germline CDR1 and CDR2 sequences are MNHNS and SASEGT. The CDR3 consists of 13 residues.